This T cell receptor (beta chain) was recorded in a study of T cells in tuberculosis (dated by TCRdb to the late 2010s). A note on the overall study: In the study, CD1B tetramers and high-throughput TCR immunosequencing were combined to characterize T cells specific for the mycobacterial lipid antigen glucose monomycolate (GMM). With 9 to 10 people per group, a South African clinical cohort compared IGRA-negative adolescents, IGRA-positive adolescents with latent tuberculosis, and adults with active tuberculosis. What the research found in general, with its limitations: Smaller NN-distances were partly driven by shorter CDR3-alpha lengths in active tuberculosis patients, and statistical significance was not reached for the TCR-beta difference. Compared with IGRA-negative controls, TCR-alpha repertoires from active tuberculosis had smaller mean NN-distances to GMM-specific TCRs, which suggests clonal expansion of these TCRs. Clinical samples were selected based on the availability of cryopreserved specimens, with adults included as active tuberculosis cases and adolescents included as controls. An accuracy of roughly 90% (AUROC around 0.91) was reached by a classifier using the diverse GMM-specific repertoire, compared with around 68% accuracy when GEM motif frequencies were used.

TCR libraries were generated with the immunoSEQ multiplex PCR assay, using TCR-beta and/or TCR-alpha/delta assays for each sample. The Illumina high-throughput platform was used to sequence the amplified TCR libraries. Under the source paper's analysis protocol: Clustering and dimensionality reduction relied on pairwise TCRdist distances among GMM-specific receptors from T cells that were either sorted ex vivo or expanded in vitro. Each clinical repertoire received a mean NN-distance score, defined as the average TCRdist to the nearest 10% of tetramer-positive reference sequences. To compute GEM TCR motif frequency, the fraction of unique TCRs matching known GEM sequences by V/J usage and CDR3 length was calculated. Linear discriminant analysis with leave-one-out cross-validation, implemented in scikit-learn, was used to classify active tuberculosis. TCRdb carries this immuneACCESS record with in-frame sequences only. Its versions omit some clonotypes, under half of them owing to an unresolved V gene in the studies checked, with the rest unexplained. V and J calls plus clone size are reproduced from that table; the DNA served to infer D and trimming. The sample records some 47,000 clones, about 95% of which are singletons. The ten most abundant clones make up roughly 7% of the sample.

From the cysteine through the phenylalanine, the CDR3 covers 12 amino acids. Only the CDR3 part of the read is kept: 36 bases, read in frame from the first base. V drops 6 bases and J drops 6 bases, leaving 14 bases in between. According to the germline V gene, CDR1 reads SQVTM and CDR2 reads ANQGSEA. At study entry, adolescents were screened for latent tuberculosis infection using a tuberculin skin test and the QuantiFERON-TB GOLD In-Tube IGRA. Immunosequencing was performed on unsorted cryopreserved PBMC, with around 100,000 T cells per clinical donor covered on average. Eleven high schools in the Worcester region of the Western Cape, South Africa, served as enrollment sites for adolescents aged 12 to 18 years. Around 10 adolescents infected with M. tuberculosis and ten uninfected adolescents were chosen and matched for age and sex. For the adolescents, PBMC were isolated by density centrifugation from freshly drawn heparinized blood and then cryopreserved.

As concerns this clone: Its antigen is still unknown. No much larger clonotype is one base removed from it; base qualities were not supplied.

The specimen sequenced was PBMCs. The sequence is built from TRBV29-1 and TRBJ1-2; a confident D gene designation cannot be given. This TCR came from a donor aged 10 to 29 with latent tuberculosis or without tuberculosis infection. The DNA is as follows: TGCAGCGTCGGAGTCTTCCGGGATGGCTACACCTTC. Translated, this is CSVGVFRDGYTF.